Each of the 13 T cell receptor beta chains below was sequenced from the same sample in a study of T cell responses to AZD1222 COVID-19 vaccine. Only in-frame clones appear in the TCRdb table, and some are missing; sequencing was by immunoSEQ multiplex PCR. The table lists 150,000 to 200,000 clones, over 85% of them singletons, with 3.6% in the top ten. The sequencing here drew on peripheral blood, taken 28 days after the second dose of the MenACWY control vaccine. The receptors derive from an adult who received the MenACWY meningococcal vaccine as a control.

The rearrangement uses TRBV12-3 or TRBV12-4 and TRBJ2-1, with a tentative D call TRBD2 (5 bases). The V end was cut by 3 bases, the J end by 10 bases, with 10 bases between. The CDR3 is made up of 12 amino acids. CDR3 nucleotides: TGTGCCAGCAGTTTCTCCTCGGGGGAGCAGTTCTTC. Translating it yields CASSFSSGEQFF.

The chain links TRBV6-4 to TRBJ2-7; D call uncertain. In germline, CDR1 is MRHNA, CDR2 SNTAGT. The CDR3 totals 13 residues. V shed 1 base and J shed 5 bases, with 9 bases lying between them. DNA for the CDR3: TGTGCCAGCAGTGACTTAGATTTCAACGAGCAGTACTTC. This encodes CASSDLDFNEQYF.

The V and J genes are TRBV19 and TRBJ2-5, with TRBD2 matching 13 bases. Germline CDR1 LNHDA, CDR2 SQIVND (reference sequence). The CDR3 has 15 amino acids. The V gene end was trimmed by 7 bases and the J gene end by 4 bases; junction bases not matched to a gene: 6. CDR3 coding DNA: TGTGCCAGTACCACTAGCGGGAGGGCCCCAGAGACCCAGTACTTC. Translation gives CASTTSGRAPETQYF. The variable domain in full, with the rest retrieved from reference TRBV19 and TRBJ2-5, is DGGITQSPKYLFRKEGQNVTLSCEQNLNHDAMYWYRQDPGQGLRLIYYSQIVNDFQKGDIAEGYSVSREKKESFPLTVTSAQKNPTAFYLCASTTSGRAPETQYFGPGTRLLVL.

This clone came up once. This sequence joins TRBV25-1 and TRBJ1-4, with D tentatively TRBD1 (5 bases). Germline assignment: CDR1 MGHDK and CDR2 SYGVNS. This CDR3 spans 15 amino acids. Trimming pared 9 bases from V and 4 bases from J, leaving 18 bases between. DNA of the CDR3: TGTGCCAGTCAAATGCCAGGGAGTATTAATGAAAAACTGTTTTTT. Amino acids: CASQMPGSINEKLFF.

The J gene is TRBJ1-1, the V gene TRBV27; D is possibly TRBD1 (6 bases). This CDR3 comprises 16 residues. The ends were cut back, 3 bases at V and 4 bases at J, with 18 bases in the middle. The germline CDR1 and CDR2 sequences are MNHEY and SMNVEV (reference sequence). Here the CDR3 DNA reads TGTGCCAGCAGTTTTTTACTTTATGGGGGCATCACTGAAGCTTTCTTT. The encoded protein is CASSFLLYGGITEAFF.

The rearrangement uses TRBV19 and TRBJ1-5; 7 nucleotides align to TRBD1. CDR1 and CDR2 from the germline V gene are LNHDA and SQIVND (reference sequence). J gave up 3 bases and V 6 bases, and 2 bases lay outside the gene matches. The CDR3 runs to 13 residues. DNA of the CDR3: TGTGCCAGTAGACAGGGGCTCAATCAGCCCCAGCATTTT. Translation: CASRQGLNQPQHF. Full variable domain (remainder filled in from reference TRBV19 and TRBJ1-5): DGGITQSPKYLFRKEGQNVTLSCEQNLNHDAMYWYRQDPGQGLRLIYYSQIVNDFQKGDIAEGYSVSREKKESFPLTVTSAQKNPTAFYLCASRQGLNQPQHFGDGTRLSIL.

This clone was recorded a few times. The chain combines TRBV7-2 with TRBJ1-2; D not resolved. Germline-derived CDR1 and CDR2 are SGHTA and FQGNSA. Trimming removed 2 bases from V and 5 bases from J, with 15 bases in between. The CDR3 has 15 residues. For the CDR3, the DNA is TGTGCCAGCAGCTTATCTGGTCGAGGGTCATATGGCTACACCTTC. This translates into CASSLSGRGSYGYTF. Looking up the rest from reference TRBV7-2 and TRBJ1-2 gives the full variable domain: GAGVSQSPSNKVTEKGKDVELRCDPISGHTALYWYRQSLGQGLEFLIYFQGNSAPDKSGLPSDRFSAERTGGSVSTLTIQRTQQEDSAVYLCASSLSGRGSYGYTFGSGTRLTVV.

J is TRBJ1-1 and V is TRBV7-8; D is uncertain. The V and J ends lost 6 bases and 0 bases respectively, with 5 bases between them. Germline CDR1 and CDR2: SGHVS and FQNEAQ. The CDR3 runs 12 residues. The CDR3: CASSNMNTEAFF. CDR3 in DNA: TGTGCCAGCAGTAATATGAACACTGAAGCTTTCTTT.

V gene TRBV28 combines with J gene TRBJ1-5; D call uncertain. The CDR3 covers 16 residues. V lost 4 bases and J lost 2, with 15 bases in between. Germline assignment: CDR1 MDHEN and CDR2 SYDVKM. The CDR3 sequence is CASSSVAGRGNQPQHF. CDR3 in DNA: TGTGCCAGCAGTTCAGTCGCGGGGAGGGGCAATCAGCCCCAGCATTTT.

This clone was picked up a small number of times. This rearrangement joins TRBV5-6 to TRBJ2-7, with D possibly TRBD2 on 6 matching bases. CDR1 and CDR2 (germline): SGHDT, YYEEEE. This CDR3 has 15 amino acids. V dropped 0 bases and J dropped 2 bases, with 12 bases sitting between them. DNA for the CDR3: TGTGCCAGCAGCTTGGCAGCGGGCGTTACCTACGAGCAGTACTTC. Encoded protein: CASSLAAGVTYEQYF.

In its sample, this clone was seen once. The V call is TRBV6-5, the J call TRBJ2-7; D could derive from TRBD1 or TRBD2 (5 bases each). The CDR3 consists of 14 residues. Germline V CDR1 and CDR2: MNHEY, SVGAGI. With 5 bases removed from V and 5 bases from J, the gap between germline ends came to 16 bases. CDR3: CASSRAFGAHEQYF. The DNA for the CDR3 is TGTGCCAGCAGTAGGGCCTTCGGGGCTCACGAGCAGTACTTC.

V usage is TRBV6-2 or TRBV6-3 and J usage is TRBJ1-2; the D is unclear. The germline V gene encodes CDR1 MNHEY and CDR2 SVGEGT. The CDR3 has 12 residues. V lost 5 bases, J lost 0 bases, and 4 bases lay in between. The CDR3 region is CASSPSNYGYTF. The DNA of the CDR3 is TGTGCCAGCAGTCCGTCTAACTATGGCTACACCTTC.

This rearrangement joins TRBV3-1 (or the pseudogene TRBV3-2) to TRBJ2-3; no clear D. Per germline, CDR1 LGHDT and CDR2 YNNKEL (reference sequence). The CDR3 is 17 amino acids. V was shortened by 5 bases and J by 4 bases, with 22 bases between the two germline ends. CDR3 in DNA: TGTGCCAGCAGCTCCCTCCCATCGGCCATGGATTCAGATACGCAGTATTTT. Translation gives CASSSLPSAMDSDTQYF.